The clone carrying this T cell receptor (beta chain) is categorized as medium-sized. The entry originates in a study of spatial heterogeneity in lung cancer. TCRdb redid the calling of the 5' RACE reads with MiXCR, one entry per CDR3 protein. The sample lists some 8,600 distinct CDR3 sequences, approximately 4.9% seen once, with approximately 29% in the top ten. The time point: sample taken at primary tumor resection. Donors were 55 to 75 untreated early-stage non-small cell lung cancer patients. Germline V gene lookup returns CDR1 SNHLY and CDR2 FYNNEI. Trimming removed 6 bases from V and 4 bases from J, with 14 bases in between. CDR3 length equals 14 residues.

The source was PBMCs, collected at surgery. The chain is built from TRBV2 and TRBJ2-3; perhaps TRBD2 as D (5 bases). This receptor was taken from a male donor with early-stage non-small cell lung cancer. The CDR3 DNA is TGTGCCAGCAGGTTGCCGGGGTTGGCAGATACGCAGTATTTT. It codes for CASRLPGLADTQYF.